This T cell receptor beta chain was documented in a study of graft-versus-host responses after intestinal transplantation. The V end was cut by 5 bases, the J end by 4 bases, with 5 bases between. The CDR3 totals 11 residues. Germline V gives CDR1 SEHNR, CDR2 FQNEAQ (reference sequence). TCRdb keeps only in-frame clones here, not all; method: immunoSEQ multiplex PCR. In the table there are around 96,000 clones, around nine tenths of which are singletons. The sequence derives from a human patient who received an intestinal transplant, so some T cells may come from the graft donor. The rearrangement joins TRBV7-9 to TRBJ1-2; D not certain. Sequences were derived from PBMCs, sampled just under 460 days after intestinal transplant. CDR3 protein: CASSPTYGYTF. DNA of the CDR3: TGTGCCAGCAGCCCCACCTATGGCTACACCTTC.